This TCR beta chain was sequenced in a study of T cells in Graves' hyperthyroidism and ophthalmopathy. Germline V gene data show CDR1 as DFQATT and CDR2 as SNEGSKA (reference sequence). V lost 8 bases, J lost 2 bases, and 21 bases lay in between. The CDR3 is 15 amino acids. TCR beta CDR3 regions were amplified from RNA transcripts. The TCR CDR3 first-round RT-PCR relied on the HTBI primer set. TCRdb reprocessed the multiplex PCR reads via MiXCR and lists one record per CDR3 protein. The sample lists around 620,000 distinct CDR3 sequences; about 43% were seen once. Material for sequencing was peripheral blood or thyroid tissue (not recorded which). The chain employs TRBV20-1 and TRBJ2-5; possible D gene TRBD2, 7 bases. This TCR was sampled from an adult woman with Graves' disease, either hyperthyroidism or ophthalmopathy (not recorded which). DNA for the CDR3: TGCAGTATCCGGGGGGCGGGCGATCCACAAGAGACCCAGTACTTC. It codes for CSIRGAGDPQETQYF.